Each of the 16 T cell receptor beta chains below was sequenced from the same sample in a study of a mutant IDH1 vaccine in newly diagnosed glioma. The method was immunoSEQ multiplex PCR; TCRdb's version includes in-frame clones alone and lacks a portion of them. The top ten clones hold 5.3% of a sample with 40,000 to 50,000 clones, 65% to 80% of them seen once. This sample's time point: week 23, last vaccination. The vaccine gave 300 ug of a 20-mer mutant IDH1 peptide subcutaneously per dose. For these TCRs, the target antigens are not known. This specimen was PBMCs, taken from a glioma patient whose treatment included an IDH1 peptide vaccine. Receptors were obtained from a man aged 45-65 years with glioma.

This sequence joins TRBV6-5 and TRBJ2-1; D gene uncertain. Deletions cut 5 bases from V and 5 bases from J, with 13 bases between. Germline CDR1 is MNHEY and CDR2 is SVGAGI. The CDR3 is 14 amino acids. The CDR3 coding sequence is TGTGCCAGCAGTCAACGGACCCAGGACAATGAGCAGTTCTTC. Encoded protein: CASSQRTQDNEQFF.

The chain employs TRBV30 and TRBJ2-5; no reliable D call. The V end lost 1 base, the J end lost 3 bases, and 6 bases lay between the germline ends. CDR3 size: 12 residues. The germline gives CDR1 GTSNPN, CDR2 SVGIG (reference sequence). The CDR3 nucleotides are TGTGCCTGGAGTGCCAGCGAAGAGACCCAGTACTTC. Translated, it gives CAWSASEETQYF.

This chain links TRBV28 with TRBJ1-2; D uncertain. Germline V gives CDR1 MDHEN, CDR2 SYDVKM. V was pared by 2 bases and J by 4 bases, with 17 bases between. The CDR3 consists of 16 residues. CDR3 coding DNA: TGTGCCAGCAGTTTAAGATCCAGGCGGAAGGGCTATGGCTACACCTTC. Its translation: CASSLRSRRKGYGYTF.

The V and J genes are TRBV5-1 and TRBJ2-3; 7 positions agree with TRBD2. With 2 bases clipped from V and 4 bases from J, the junction kept 10 bases outside the gene matches. In germline, CDR1 is SGHRS, CDR2 YFSETQ. CDR3 length: 16 amino acids. Here the CDR3 reads CASSFLGAGEPDTQYF. The CDR3 DNA reads as TGCGCCAGCAGCTTTTTAGGGGCGGGGGAACCAGATACGCAGTATTTT.

The chain combines TRBV7-9 with TRBJ2-5; D not resolved. Trimming cost V 3 bases and J 5 bases, with 10 bases left between them. Germline CDR1 is SEHNR and CDR2 is FQNEAQ (reference sequence). This CDR3 comprises 13 residues. CDR3 residues: CASSFSQVETQYF. CDR3 DNA sequence: TGTGCCAGCAGCTTTTCCCAGGTGGAGACCCAGTACTTC.

J is TRBJ1-4 and V is TRBV4-1; D call uncertain. This CDR3 spans 17 amino acids. V dropped 1 base and J dropped 3 bases, with 15 bases sitting between them. Germline V gene data show CDR1 as MGHRA and CDR2 as YSYEKL. The CDR3 DNA sequence: TGCGCCAGCAGCCAAGCGGCGGGATTGCAGGCTAATGAAAAACTGTTTTTT. This translates into CASSQAAGLQANEKLFF.

V and J are TRBV25-1 and TRBJ2-5; 9 bases match TRBD2. V was clipped by 1 base and J by 4 bases; unmatched bases: 1. CDR3 length: 14 residues. Germline V gene lookup returns CDR1 MGHDK and CDR2 SYGVNS. This CDR3 reads CASSESAGGETQYF. The CDR3, as DNA: TGTGCCAGCAGTGAATCAGCGGGAGGAGAGACCCAGTACTTC.

This clone has at least ten counts. This chain links TRBV19 with TRBJ1-1; no definite D call. CDR1 and CDR2 (germline): LNHDA, SQIVND (reference sequence). Trimming pared 3 bases from V and 1 base from J, leaving 6 bases between. CDR3 length: 13 residues. The DNA of the CDR3 is TGTGCCAGTAGTATCATGTGGAACACTGAAGCTTTCTTT. Translated, it gives CASSIMWNTEAFF.

The V call is TRBV10-1, the J call TRBJ2-1; no definite D call. Germline V lookup: CDR1 WNHNN, CDR2 SYGVQD (reference sequence). The ends were cut back, 0 bases at V and 10 bases at J, with 7 bases in the middle. The CDR3 has 12 residues. The chain's CDR3 is CASSESGSEQFF. CDR3 DNA: TGCGCCAGCAGTGAGTCGGGAAGCGAGCAGTTCTTC.

V gene TRBV30 combines with J gene TRBJ2-7; the D gene is possibly TRBD2 (6 bases). V lost 3 bases to trimming and J lost 2 bases, with 14 bases between them. The germline gives CDR1 GTSNPN, CDR2 SVGIG (reference sequence). The CDR3 runs to 14 residues. CDR3 loop: CAWSEGTSTYEQYF. CDR3 DNA sequence: TGTGCCTGGAGCGAAGGGACTTCTACCTACGAGCAGTACTTC.

This chain links TRBV19 with TRBJ1-6; D is perhaps TRBD1 (6 bases). Germline V gives CDR1 LNHDA, CDR2 SQIVND (reference sequence). Trimming took off 4 bases at V and 7 bases at J, with 11 bases between the two ends. CDR3 length equals 14 residues. CDR3: CASSTGTPNSPLHF. The CDR3, as DNA: TGTGCCAGTAGTACCGGGACACCGAATTCACCCCTCCACTTT.

The rearrangement links TRBV25-1 to TRBJ2-3; TRBD1 agrees at 7 bases. The trim removed 8 bases at V and 0 bases at J, leaving 2 bases unmatched. CDR3 length equals 13 residues. Germline-derived CDR1 and CDR2 are MGHDK and SYGVNS. CDR3 in DNA: TGTGCCAGCCGGACAGGTAGCACAGATACGCAGTATTTT. Translated: CASRTGSTDTQYF.

V and J are TRBV9 and TRBJ1-2; TRBD1 matches at 11 bases. Trimming removed 3 bases from V and 6 bases from J; junction bases left unmatched: 1. The CDR3 runs 13 residues. In germline, CDR1 is SGDLS, CDR2 YYNGEE. CDR3 protein: CASSGGQGDGYTF. The CDR3 nucleotides are TGTGCCAGCAGCGGGGGACAGGGGGATGGCTACACCTTC.

The chain has TRBV15 and TRBJ1-1, with 9 bases identical to TRBD1. CDR1 and CDR2 from the germline V gene are LNHNV and YYDKDF (reference sequence). The CDR3 spans 17 residues. J was trimmed by 0 bases and V by 5 bases; bases with no gene match: 10. In DNA form, the CDR3 reads TGTGCCACCAGCCTCCACAGGGGGCTGCCTTTGAACACTGAAGCTTTCTTT. Translation gives CATSLHRGLPLNTEAFF. The entire variable domain, with the rest obtained from reference TRBV15 and TRBJ1-1, is as follows: DAMVIQNPRYQVTQFGKPVTLSCSQTLNHNVMYWYQQKSSQAPKLLFHYYDKDFNNEADTPDNFQSRRPNTSFCFLDIRSPGLGDTAMYLCATSLHRGLPLNTEAFFGQGTRLTVV.

The J gene is TRBJ1-1, the V gene TRBV4-2, with D hard to call. CDR1 and CDR2 (germline): LGHNA, YNFKEQ. V was shortened by 7 bases and J by 5 bases, with 8 bases between the two germline ends. The CDR3 is made up of 11 amino acids. Here the CDR3 DNA reads TGTGCCAGCACCCGGGGAACTGAAGCTTTCTTT. Residues: CASTRGTEAFF.

J is TRBJ2-5 and V is TRBV29-1; a possible D gene is TRBD1 (6 bases). Per the germline V gene, CDR1 is SQVTM and CDR2 is ANQGSEA. CDR3 length: 12 amino acids. The V and J ends lost 7 bases and 2 bases respectively, with 11 bases between them. The CDR3: CSAPGQQETQYF. The CDR3 DNA follows: TGCAGCGCCCCGGGACAACAAGAGACCCAGTACTTC.